The 15 T cell receptor beta chains below come from one sample, sequenced in a study of PD-L1 blockade in urothelial cancer. Only in-frame clones appear in the TCRdb table, and some are missing; sequencing was by immunoSEQ multiplex PCR. The table lists approximately 100,000 clones, 70% to 90% of them singletons, with 2% to 3% in the top ten. Sequencing was performed on PBMCs, taken around atezolizumab (anti-PD-L1) treatment. The receptors were sampled from a man in his fifties or sixties with urothelial cancer.

This chain uses TRBV19 with TRBJ2-7; the D gene is possibly TRBD1 (5 bases). This CDR3 is built from 18 residues. In germline, CDR1 is LNHDA, CDR2 SQIVND (reference sequence). V shed 4 bases and J shed 2 bases, with 24 bases lying between them. The CDR3 protein is CASSRPFAQGNRTYEQYF. DNA of the CDR3: TGTGCCAGTAGTAGACCGTTCGCGCAGGGAAATCGAACCTACGAGCAGTACTTC.

The V call is TRBV21-1, the J call TRBJ2-3; the table's TRBD2 call for D was not verified on the DNA. TRBV21-1 is an annotated pseudogene. CDR3 length equals 19 residues. The chain's CDR3 is CASSTSTTNSSEEGDTQYF. CDR3 nucleotide sequence: TGTGCCAGCAGCACCTCAACCACCAATTCTAGCGAAGAAGGAGATACGCAGTATTTT.

This clone was seen once. The chain links TRBV27 to TRBJ2-3, with 8 positions matching TRBD2. Unmatched junction bases numbered 5, after V lost 8 bases and J lost 4 bases. Germline CDR1 and CDR2: MNHEY and SMNVEV (reference sequence). This CDR3 is built from 13 residues. CDR3 residues: CASCRGGADTQYF. In DNA form, the CDR3 reads TGTGCCAGCTGCCGGGGGGGCGCAGATACGCAGTATTTT.

This chain uses TRBV6-1 with TRBJ1-3, with a weak D call TRBD1 (6 bases). This CDR3 is 16 amino acids long. The germline V gene has CDR1 MNHNS and CDR2 SASEGT. The V and J ends lost 2 bases and 4 bases respectively, with 15 bases between them. CDR3 amino acids: CASSEQGKGSGNTIYF. The CDR3 DNA reads as TGTGCCAGCAGTGAACAGGGGAAGGGTTCCGGAAACACCATATATTTT.

V gene TRBV7-9 combines with J gene TRBJ2-5; 7 bases are a match to TRBD2. The CDR3 length is 16 residues. The germline V gene encodes CDR1 SEHNR and CDR2 FQNEAQ (reference sequence). V lost 0 bases, J lost 4 bases, and 8 bases stayed unmatched. Here the CDR3 reads CASSLARAGVGETQYF. The CDR3 DNA reads TGTGCCAGCAGCTTAGCGCGGGCGGGAGTAGGAGAGACCCAGTACTTC.

A word on this clone: Relative to the germline gene, one junction end is altered; a read error may explain this. CDR3 DNA sequence: TGTGCTAGCAGCCAGTCGGGAGTAAGTCAAGAGACCCAGTACTTC. As protein: CASSQSGVSQETQYF. V gene TRBV7-7 combines with J gene TRBJ2-5; tentatively, D is TRBD2 (6 bases). The CDR3 runs to 15 residues. Looked up from germline, CDR1 is SSHAT and CDR2 is FNYEAQ (reference sequence).

This chain joins TRBV6-1 and TRBJ2-3; TRBD2 is a possible D gene (6 bases). The CDR3 covers 15 residues. Per the germline V gene, CDR1 is MNHNS and CDR2 is SASEGT. The V end was cut by 8 bases, the J end by 3 bases, with 18 bases between. CDR3 protein: CASGHTHGGTDTQYF. In DNA form, the CDR3 reads TGTGCCAGCGGACACACACACGGAGGGACAGATACGCAGTATTTT.

The rearrangement links TRBV4-1 to TRBJ2-7, with a possible D match to TRBD2 (6 bases). V was pared by 3 bases and J by 6 bases, with 18 bases between. There are 15 residues in the CDR3. Germline assignment: CDR1 MGHRA and CDR2 YSYEKL. As DNA, the CDR3 is TGCGCCAGCAGCCAGGGGACTTTGGAGCAGGGCGAGCAGTACTTC. This encodes CASSQGTLEQGEQYF.

The V and J genes are TRBV5-1 and TRBJ2-1; the match to TRBD2 covers 9 bases. Per germline, CDR1 SGHRS and CDR2 YFSETQ. This CDR3 spans 15 amino acids. J lost 10 bases, V lost 4 bases, and 12 bases had no gene match. The CDR3 spells CASSRGLAAVQEQFF. As DNA, the CDR3 is TGCGCCAGCAGCCGGGGACTAGCAGCCGTTCAGGAGCAGTTCTTC.

The chain couples TRBV2 to TRBJ2-7; no clear D. Germline lookup yields CDR1 SNHLY and CDR2 FYNNEI. V gave up 1 base and J gave up 4 bases, with 5 bases separating them. This CDR3 comprises 12 residues. CDR3 bases: TGTGCCAGCAGTGAAGATCTTTACGAGCAGTACTTC. Translating gives CASSEDLYEQYF.

This chain uses TRBV6-1 with TRBJ1-6, with TRBD1 matching over 7 bases. The CDR3 runs 15 residues. V was pared by 7 bases and J by 3 bases, with 6 bases of the junction left unmatched. Germline CDR1 and CDR2: MNHNS and SASEGT. The CDR3 bases are TGTGCCAGCACCCAACGGGACAGCTATAATTCACCCCTCCACTTT. Translating it yields CASTQRDSYNSPLHF.

This clone came up a few times. This chain links TRBV6-5 with TRBJ2-6, with D possibly being TRBD1 (6 bases). V shed 6 bases and J shed 4 bases, with 13 bases lying between them. In germline, CDR1 is MNHEY, CDR2 SVGAGI. The CDR3 runs to 15 residues. The CDR3 DNA follows: TGTGCCAGCAGATCTACAGGGACAGGGGCCAACGTCCTGACTTTC. Protein: CASRSTGTGANVLTF.

The gene calls are TRBV2 and TRBJ2-7; perhaps TRBD2 as D (6 bases). V lost 3 bases and J lost 0, with 6 bases in between. Germline V lookup: CDR1 SNHLY, CDR2 FYNNEI. The CDR3 is 13 amino acids. CDR3 DNA sequence: TGTGCCAGCAGTGAGACTAGCTCCTACGAGCAGTACTTC. Amino acids: CASSETSSYEQYF.

The chain has TRBV23-1 and TRBJ1-1; 7 bases fit TRBD1. TRBV23-1 is classed as an ORF, of uncertain function. V gave up 3 bases and J gave up 2 bases; unmatched junction bases: 15. The CDR3 sequence is 18 residues long. CDR3 residues: CASSHSPIEQGQNTEAFF. Here the CDR3 DNA reads TGCGCCAGCAGTCATTCCCCAATTGAACAGGGGCAAAACACTGAAGCTTTCTTT.

The rearrangement uses TRBV19 and TRBJ1-4, with TRBD1 identical over 9 bases. The length of the CDR3 is 16 residues. Trimming cost V 3 bases and J 7 bases; bases outside gene matches: 9. CDR1 and CDR2 (germline): LNHDA, SQIVND (reference sequence). Here the CDR3 DNA reads TGTGCCAGTAGTATGTGGGGACAGGGATCGAGTGAAAAACTGTTTTTT. Amino acid sequence: CASSMWGQGSSEKLFF.